This T cell receptor (beta chain) is drawn from a study of blood T cells in healthy people across ages. PCR was performed a second time for about 6 to 12 cycles using a sample-barcoded 5' primer and a J-beta primer mix. TCRdb ran MiXCR on the 5' RACE reads and lists one entry per CDR3 protein. Seen here are over 500,000 distinct CDR3 sequences, under 65% observed once, and the top ten hold roughly 12%. The germline V gene has CDR1 KGHSH and CDR2 LQKENI. This CDR3 comprises 14 residues. V was shortened by 5 bases and J by 3 bases, with 12 bases between the two germline ends. This clonotype was detected many times.

This sequence originates from a woman aged 80 or over in good health. Material for sequencing was blood. V is TRBV18 and J is TRBJ2-3, with D possibly matching TRBD2 (5 bases). The CDR3 here is CASSSPRETDTQYF. In nucleotides, the CDR3 is TGTGCCAGCTCATCTCCTAGGGAGACAGATACGCAGTATTTT.